This is a list of T cell receptor beta chains from one sample in a study of blood T cell repertoires in COVID-19. Data came from immunoSEQ multiplex PCR; TCRdb stores just in-frame clones and leaves some out. The sample records 9,500 to 15,000 clones, more than 90% being singletons. Input material: peripheral blood. These receptors came from a man in his 70s with active COVID-19. CDR3s include the opening cysteine and the closing phenylalanine or tryptophan. A D gene is named only where the DNA matches it firmly. Clone size is not always given. Where it is, it says once, few, many or a class for expanded clones.

d_call | j_call | v_call | clone_size | cdr3_aa | cdr3_nt
TRBD2 | TRBJ2-1 | TRBV5-1 | - | CASSFGLAGGPGNEQFF | TGCGCCAGCAGCTTCGGACTAGCGGGGGGGCCGGGGAATGAGCAGTTCTTC
- | TRBJ2-1 | TRBV7-9 | - | CASSLARQDNEQFF | TGTGCCAGCAGCTTAGCGCGGCAAGACAATGAGCAGTTCTTC
- | TRBJ1-1 | TRBV29-1 | once | CSVGGTMNTEAFF | TGCAGCGTTGGGGGCACGATGAACACTGAAGCTTTCTTT
- | TRBJ1-1 | TRBV5-1 | once | CASSLIPDTEAFF | TGCGCCAGCAGCTTGATCCCGGACACTGAAGCTTTCTTT
- | TRBJ1-5 | TRBV27 | - | CASRPSAGVQGHF | TGTGCCAGCAGACCTTCCGCCGGGGTCCAAGGGCATTTT
TRBD1 | TRBJ1-5 | TRBV6-1 | - | CASSDRDRGPRSHLHQPQHF | TGTGCCAGCAGTGACCGGGACAGAGGACCAAGAAGTCACCTTCATCAGCCCCAGCATTTT
TRBD1 | TRBJ1-1 | TRBV9 | - | CASSWTGGYDTEAFF | TGTGCCAGCAGCTGGACAGGAGGATATGACACTGAAGCTTTCTTT
- | TRBJ2-7 | TRBV29-1 | - | CSVLDTTYEQYF | TGCAGCGTTCTGGACACTACCTACGAGCAGTACTTC
- | TRBJ1-4 | TRBV10-3 | - | CAISVDKSANEKLFF | TGTGCCATCAGCGTCGACAAATCCGCTAATGAAAAACTGTTTTTT
- | TRBJ2-2 | TRBV5-1 | - | CASSLERTVNTGELFF | TGCGCCAGCAGCTTGGAGCGGACGGTAAACACCGGGGAGCTGTTTTTT
- | TRBJ2-7 | TRBV3-1/TRBV3-2 | - | CASSQVLGRGEQYF | TGTGCCAGCAGCCAAGTACTTGGCCGCGGGGAGCAGTACTTC
- | TRBJ2-1 | TRBV5-4 | - | CASSLTITADEQFF | TGTGCCAGCAGCTTGACCATCACTGCCGATGAGCAGTTCTTC
TRBD2 | TRBJ2-7 | TRBV5-6 | - | CASSLALAGGLEQYF | TGTGCCAGCAGCTTGGCACTAGCGGGGGGCTTAGAGCAGTACTTC
TRBD2 | TRBJ2-3 | TRBV7-9 | - | CASRRLAGGPTDTQYF | TGTGCCAGCAGGCGGCTAGCGGGGGGGCCGACAGATACGCAGTATTTT
TRBD1 | TRBJ1-5 | TRBV2 | - | CASSEEQGVNQPQHF | TGTGCCAGCAGTGAAGAACAGGGGGTCAATCAGCCCCAGCATTTT
- | TRBJ2-3 | TRBV25-1 | - | CASSDRGVQDTQYF | TGTGCCAGCAGTGATAGGGGCGTCCAGGATACGCAGTATTTT
- | TRBJ1-4 | TRBV28 | - | CAIGQPNEKLFF | TGTGCCATCGGACAGCCCAATGAAAAACTGTTTTTT
TRBD2 | TRBJ2-1 | TRBV5-1 | - | CASSLQRGAPALQFF | TGCGCCAGCAGCTTACAGCGGGGAGCCCCGGCACTGCAGTTCTTC
- | TRBJ1-5 | TRBV7-9 | few | CASSLEGGSQPQHF | TGTGCCAGCAGCTTAGAGGGGGGGAGCCAGCCCCAGCATTTT
TRBD1 | TRBJ1-1 | TRBV27 | - | CASSDNRGHTEAFF | TGTGCCAGCAGCGACAACAGGGGGCACACTGAAGCTTTCTTT
- | TRBJ1-1 | TRBV5-1 | - | CASSLNRGRGVNTEAFF | TGCGCCAGCAGCTTAAACCGCGGCAGGGGTGTTAACACTGAAGCTTTCTTT
- | TRBJ1-4 | TRBV10-3 | - | CAISESSYGEEKLFF | TGTGCCATCAGTGAGTCAAGCTACGGGGAAGAAAAACTGTTTTTT
- | TRBJ2-7 | TRBV20-1 | - | CSATSGHEQYF | TGCAGTGCTACGAGTGGGCACGAGCAGTACTTC
TRBD1 | TRBJ2-4 | TRBV30 | - | CAWSYQGARAKNIQYF | TGTGCCTGGAGTTATCAGGGGGCTAGGGCCAAAAACATTCAGTACTTC
- | TRBJ1-2 | TRBV5-1 | - | CASSLGGGTPGGYGYTF | TGCGCCAGCAGCTTGGGGGGAGGGACGCCTGGCGGCTATGGCTACACCTTC
TRBD1 | TRBJ2-2 | TRBV10-3 | once | CAITEGNRGNTGELFF | TGTGCCATCACCGAGGGGAACAGGGGGAACACCGGGGAGCTGTTTTTT
- | TRBJ2-7 | TRBV11-3 | - | CASSLRTGNRNEQYF | TGTGCCAGCAGCCTCCGTACGGGGAACAGAAACGAGCAGTACTTC
TRBD2 | TRBJ2-7 | TRBV15 | - | CATSRDQERESSYEQYF | TGTGCCACCAGCAGAGATCAAGAGCGGGAGAGCTCCTACGAGCAGTACTTC
TRBD1 | TRBJ2-1 | TRBV19 | - | CASSRGNEQFF | TGTGCCAGTAGCAGGGGGAATGAGCAGTTCTTC
- | TRBJ2-2 | TRBV7-3 | once | CASQRVSNTGELFF | TGTGCCAGCCAGCGGGTATCGAACACCGGGGAGCTGTTTTTT
- | TRBJ2-1 | TRBV11-3 | - | CASSLGRPTRNNEQFF | TGTGCCAGCAGCTTAGGCAGACCGACTAGAAACAATGAGCAGTTCTTC
TRBD1 | TRBJ2-7 | TRBV5-6 | once | CASRTGVGYEQYF | TGTGCCAGCAGAACAGGGGTGGGCTACGAGCAGTACTTC
- | TRBJ1-2 | TRBV7-3 | - | CASSLDNFYGYTF | TGTGCCAGCAGCTTAGACAATTTCTATGGCTACACCTTC
- | TRBJ2-2 | TRBV5-1 | - | CASSIQGPGELFF | TGCGCCAGCAGCATCCAGGGCCCCGGGGAGCTGTTTTTT
- | TRBJ1-2 | TRBV29-1 | few | CSVAGINYGYTF | TGCAGCGTGGCAGGTATTAACTATGGCTACACCTTC
TRBD2 | TRBJ2-3 | TRBV9 | - | CASSVLAEATDTQYF | TGTGCCAGCAGCGTACTAGCGGAAGCCACAGATACGCAGTATTTT
TRBD2 | TRBJ2-1 | TRBV5-1 | - | CASSLAGNYNEQFF | TGCGCCAGCAGCTTAGCGGGGAACTACAATGAGCAGTTCTTC
- | TRBJ1-6 | TRBV9 | - | CASSVGLEDSPLHF | TGTGCCAGCAGCGTAGGATTAGAGGATTCACCCCTCCACTTT
TRBD2 | TRBJ2-7 | TRBV5-4 | - | CASSPQLAGSYEQYF | TGTGCCAGCAGCCCCCAACTAGCGGGGTCCTACGAGCAGTACTTC
- | TRBJ2-3 | TRBV27 | - | CASSAGLSTDTQYF | TGTGCCAGCAGTGCGGGACTTAGCACAGATACGCAGTATTTT
- | TRBJ2-7 | TRBV7-8 | - | CASSLVGGSPYEQYF | TGTGCCAGCAGCTTAGTCGGCGGGTCCCCCTACGAGCAGTACTTC
- | TRBJ1-4 | TRBV5-1 | - | CASSLVGGPNEKLFF | TGCGCCAGCAGCTTGGTCGGGGGACCTAATGAAAAACTGTTTTTT
TRBD2 | TRBJ2-5 | TRBV9 | - | CASSVVGGLAGAETQYF | TGTGCCAGCAGCGTAGTGGGAGGACTAGCGGGAGCCGAGACCCAGTACTTC
- | TRBJ2-2 | TRBV20-1 | - | CSASTGIATGELFF | TGCAGTGCTAGTACCGGGATAGCCACCGGGGAGCTGTTTTTT
TRBD2 | TRBJ2-3 | TRBV6-2/TRBV6-3 | - | CASSLEGAGITDTQYF | TGTGCCAGCAGTCTCGAGGGAGCGGGGATCACAGATACGCAGTATTTT
TRBD2 | TRBJ2-3 | TRBV3-1/TRBV3-2 | - | CASRPGTSGRDTQYF | TGTGCCAGCAGACCCGGGACTAGCGGGAGAGATACGCAGTATTTT